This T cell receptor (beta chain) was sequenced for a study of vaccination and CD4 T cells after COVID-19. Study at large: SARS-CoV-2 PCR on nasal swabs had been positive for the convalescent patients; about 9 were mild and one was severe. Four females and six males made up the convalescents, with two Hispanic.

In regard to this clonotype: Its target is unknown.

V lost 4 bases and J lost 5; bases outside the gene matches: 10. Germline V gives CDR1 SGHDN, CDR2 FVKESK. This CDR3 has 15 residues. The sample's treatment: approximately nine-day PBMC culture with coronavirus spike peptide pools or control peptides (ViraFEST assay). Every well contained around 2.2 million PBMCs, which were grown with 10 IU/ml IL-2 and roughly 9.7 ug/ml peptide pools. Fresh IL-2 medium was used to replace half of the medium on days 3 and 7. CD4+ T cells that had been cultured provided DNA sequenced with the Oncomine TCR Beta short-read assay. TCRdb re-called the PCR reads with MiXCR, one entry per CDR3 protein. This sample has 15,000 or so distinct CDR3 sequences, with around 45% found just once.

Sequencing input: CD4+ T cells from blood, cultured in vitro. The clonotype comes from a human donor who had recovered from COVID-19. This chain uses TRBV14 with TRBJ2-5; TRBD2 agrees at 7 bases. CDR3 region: CASSLLGGGRETQYF. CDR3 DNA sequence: TGTGCCAGCAGCCTTCTCGGCGGGGGTAGGGAGACCCAGTACTTC. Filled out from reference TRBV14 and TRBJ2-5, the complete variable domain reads EAGVTQFPSHSVIEKGQTVTLRCDPISGHDNLYWYRRVMGKEIKFLLHFVKESKQDESGMPNNRFLAERTGGTYSTLKVQPAELEDSGVYFCASSLLGGGRETQYFGPGTRLLVL.